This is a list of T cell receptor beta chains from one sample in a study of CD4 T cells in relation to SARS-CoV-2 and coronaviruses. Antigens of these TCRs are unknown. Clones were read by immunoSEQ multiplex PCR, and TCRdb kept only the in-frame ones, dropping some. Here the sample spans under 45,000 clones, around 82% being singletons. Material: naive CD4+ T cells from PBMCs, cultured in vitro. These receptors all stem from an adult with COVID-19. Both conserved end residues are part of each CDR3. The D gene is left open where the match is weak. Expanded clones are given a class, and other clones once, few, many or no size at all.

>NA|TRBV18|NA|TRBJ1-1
CASSRHVGGNTEAFF
TGTGCCAGCTCACGCCACGTGGGGGGGAACACTGAAGCTTTCTTT
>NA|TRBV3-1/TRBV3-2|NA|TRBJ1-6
CASSPRTEYNSPLHF
TGTGCCAGCAGCCCCCGGACGGAATATAATTCACCCCTCCACTTT
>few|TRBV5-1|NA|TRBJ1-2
CASSFSPGHLYTF
TGCGCCAGCAGCTTCTCTCCGGGACACCTCTACACCTTC
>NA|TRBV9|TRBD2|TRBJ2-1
CASSPKAGPSYNEQFF
TGTGCCAGCAGCCCGAAAGCGGGACCCTCCTACAATGAGCAGTTCTTC
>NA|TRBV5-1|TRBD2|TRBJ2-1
CASSLQRGSYNEQFF
TGCGCCAGCAGCTTGCAGCGGGGCTCCTACAATGAGCAGTTCTTC
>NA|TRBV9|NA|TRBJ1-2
CASRGTIYGYTF
TGTGCCAGCAGGGGCACGATCTATGGCTACACCTTC
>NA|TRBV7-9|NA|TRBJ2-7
CASSLVPGYEQYF
TGTGCCAGCAGCTTAGTTCCCGGCTACGAGCAGTACTTC
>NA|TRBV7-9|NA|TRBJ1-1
CASSKGDGRAGNTEAFF
TGTGCCAGCAGCAAAGGAGATGGGCGAGCAGGGAACACTGAAGCTTTCTTT
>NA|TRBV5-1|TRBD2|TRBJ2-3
CASRRLAGDSTDTQYF
TGCGCCAGCAGAAGACTAGCGGGAGATAGCACAGATACGCAGTATTTT
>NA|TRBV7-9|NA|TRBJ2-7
CASSKLGSYEQYF
TGTGCCAGCAGCAAACTAGGCTCCTACGAGCAGTACTTC
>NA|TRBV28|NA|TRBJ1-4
CASSPGVNEKLFF
TGTGCCAGCAGTCCTGGGGTGAATGAAAAACTGTTTTTT
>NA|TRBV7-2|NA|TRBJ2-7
CASSQERYYEQYF
TGTGCCAGCAGCCAAGAACGGTATTACGAGCAGTACTTC
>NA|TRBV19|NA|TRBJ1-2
CASTEEGGTNYGYTF
TGTGCCAGTACTGAGGAAGGGGGGACCAACTATGGCTACACCTTC
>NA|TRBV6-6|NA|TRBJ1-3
CASTDTRSGNTIYF
TGTGCCAGCACCGACACCCGCTCTGGAAACACCATATATTTT
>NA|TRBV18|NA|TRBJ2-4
CASSPPRPTRGNIQYF
TGTGCCAGCTCACCACCCCGACCCACGCGCGGGAACATTCAGTACTTC
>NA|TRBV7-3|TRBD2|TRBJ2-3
CASSRGVSTDTQYF
TGTGCCAGCAGCCGGGGGGTTAGCACAGATACGCAGTATTTT
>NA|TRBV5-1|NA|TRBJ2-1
CASSLGGLPGDNEQFF
TGCGCCAGCAGCTTGGGGGGACTCCCTGGGGACAATGAGCAGTTCTTC
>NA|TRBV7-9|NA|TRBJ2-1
CASSADSSYNEQFF
TGTGCCAGCAGCGCCGACAGCTCCTACAATGAGCAGTTCTTC
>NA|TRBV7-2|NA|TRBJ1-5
CASSLARGSQPQHF
TGTGCCAGCAGCTTAGCCAGGGGCAGCCAGCCCCAGCATTTT
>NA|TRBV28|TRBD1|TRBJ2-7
CASSYWTGMYF
TGTGCCAGCAGTTACTGGACAGGGATGTACTTC
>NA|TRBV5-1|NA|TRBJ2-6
CASSLGRDSGANVLTF
TGCGCCAGCAGCTTGGGCAGGGACTCTGGGGCCAACGTCCTGACTTTC
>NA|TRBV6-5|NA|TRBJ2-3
CASSYSQGTDTQYF
TGTGCCAGCAGTTACTCTCAGGGCACAGATACGCAGTATTTT
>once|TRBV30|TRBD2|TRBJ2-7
CAYLGLAGGTPYEQYF
TGTGCCTACCTCGGACTAGCGGGAGGGACCCCCTACGAGCAGTACTTC
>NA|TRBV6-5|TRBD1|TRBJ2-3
CASSTGTGGTDTQYF
TGTGCCAGCAGCACCGGGACAGGGGGCACAGATACGCAGTATTTT
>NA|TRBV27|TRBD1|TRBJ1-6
CASSLRTGVNSPLHF
TGTGCCAGCAGTTTAAGGACAGGTGTCAATTCACCCCTCCACTTT
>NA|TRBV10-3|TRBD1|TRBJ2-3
CAISGRDSADTQYF
TGTGCCATCAGTGGCCGGGACAGTGCAGATACGCAGTATTTT
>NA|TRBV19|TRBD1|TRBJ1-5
CASSTRDSSVQPQHF
TGTGCCAGTAGTACAAGGGACAGTTCGGTACAGCCCCAGCATTTT
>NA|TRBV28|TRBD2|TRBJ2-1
CASSLLTGGRAHEQFF
TGTGCCAGCAGTTTATTAACGGGTGGGAGGGCGCATGAGCAGTTCTTC
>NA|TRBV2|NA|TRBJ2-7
CASMGFYEQYF
TGTGCCAGCATGGGATTCTACGAGCAGTACTTC
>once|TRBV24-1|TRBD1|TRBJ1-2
CATSDPDRGYGYTF
TGTGCCACCAGTGACCCGGACAGGGGCTATGGCTACACCTTC
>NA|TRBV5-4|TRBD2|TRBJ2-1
CASSWKTSGYNEQFF
TGTGCCAGCAGCTGGAAGACTAGCGGCTACAATGAGCAGTTCTTC